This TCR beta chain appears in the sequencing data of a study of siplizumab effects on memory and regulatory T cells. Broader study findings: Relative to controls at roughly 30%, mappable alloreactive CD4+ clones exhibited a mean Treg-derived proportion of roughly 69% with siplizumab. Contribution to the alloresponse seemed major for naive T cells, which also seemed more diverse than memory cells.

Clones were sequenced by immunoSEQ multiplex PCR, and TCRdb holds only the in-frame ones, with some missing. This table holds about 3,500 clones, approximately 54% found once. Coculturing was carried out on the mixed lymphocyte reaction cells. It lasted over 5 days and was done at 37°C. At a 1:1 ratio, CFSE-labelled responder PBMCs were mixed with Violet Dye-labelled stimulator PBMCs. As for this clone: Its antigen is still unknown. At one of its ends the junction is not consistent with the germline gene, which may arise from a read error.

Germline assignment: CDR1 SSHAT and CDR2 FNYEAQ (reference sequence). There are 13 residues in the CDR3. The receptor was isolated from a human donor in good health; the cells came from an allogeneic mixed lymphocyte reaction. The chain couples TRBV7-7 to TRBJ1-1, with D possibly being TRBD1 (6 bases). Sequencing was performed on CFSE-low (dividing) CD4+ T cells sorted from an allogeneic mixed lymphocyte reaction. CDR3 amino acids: CASSSDRNTEAFF. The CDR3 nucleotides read TGTGCTAGCAGCTCGGACAGGAACACTGAAGCTTTCTTT.